The 9 T cell receptor beta chains reported below all come from one sample, sequenced in a study of early T cells in non-severe SARS-CoV-2 infection. A single record per CDR3 protein comes from TCRdb applying MiXCR to the 5' RACE reads. Seen here are over 55,000 distinct CDR3 sequences, roughly a tenth observed once, and the top ten hold over 8.5%. Material for sequencing was whole blood. Receptors were obtained from an adult who was a healthcare worker with PCR-confirmed SARS-CoV-2 infection or an uninfected control (not recorded which).

This clonotype has at least ten counts. CDR3 sequence (DNA): TGTGCCAGCAGCGTAGTGGACGGGCGCAATGAGCAGTTCTTC. Translating it yields CASSVVDGRNEQFF. The rearrangement uses TRBV9 and TRBJ2-1; D unresolved. CDR3 length: 14 residues. Germline loops: CDR1 SGDLS, CDR2 YYNGEE. Deletions cut 0 bases from V and 6 bases from J, with 10 bases between.

This clonotype was detected ten times or more. The chain couples TRBV2 to TRBJ1-5; D not certain. There are 14 residues in the CDR3. Germline lookup yields CDR1 SNHLY and CDR2 FYNNEI. Deletions cut 7 bases from V and 2 bases from J, with 12 bases between. CDR3 in DNA: TGTGCCAGCACCCCATGGGATCGCAATCAGCCCCAGCATTTT. Protein: CASTPWDRNQPQHF.

This clonotype was seen at least ten times. The V gene is TRBV20-1, the J gene TRBJ2-7; 10 bases map to TRBD2. CDR1 and CDR2 from the germline V gene are DFQATT and SNEGSKA (reference sequence). J gave up 2 bases and V 6 bases, and 7 bases lay outside the gene matches. The CDR3 consists of 14 residues. The CDR3 sequence is CSAMASGRAYEQYF. The CDR3 region has the DNA TGCAGTGCCATGGCAAGCGGGAGGGCCTACGAGCAGTACTTC.

The chain couples TRBV11-1 to TRBJ2-7, with D perhaps matching TRBD1 or TRBD2 (5 bases each). Germline CDR1 and CDR2: SGHAT and FQDESV (reference sequence). The V end lost 5 bases, the J end lost 4 bases, and 21 bases lay between the germline ends. This CDR3 spans 16 amino acids. The CDR3 DNA follows: TGTGCCAGCAGCCCTCCCGGGGTTCGCAAGGGGTACGAGCAGTACTTC. Amino acid sequence: CASSPPGVRKGYEQYF. Full variable domain (missing parts from reference TRBV11-1 and TRBJ2-7): EAEVAQSPRYKITEKSQAVAFWCDPISGHATLYWYRQILGQGPELLVQFQDESVVDDSQLPKDRFSAERLKGVDSTLKIQPAELGDSAMYLCASSPPGVRKGYEQYFGPGTRLTVT.

This rearrangement joins TRBV10-2 to TRBJ2-7; unclear D gene. Germline loops: CDR1 WSHSY, CDR2 SAAADI. CDR3 length: 14 residues. Between the trimmed V and J ends, which lost 4 bases and 1 base, there was a span of 11 bases. CDR3 DNA: TGCGCCAGCAGTGGCCCCTTCTCGTCCTACGAGCAGTACTTC. It translates to CASSGPFSSYEQYF.

V is TRBV6-2 or TRBV6-3 and J is TRBJ2-1; 8 bases match TRBD2. The germline V gene encodes CDR1 MNHEY and CDR2 SVGEGT. CDR3 length equals 13 residues. Losses at the gene ends were 6 bases for V and 6 bases for J; bases not matched to a gene: 4. CDR3 DNA sequence: TGTGCCAGCAGCACGGGAGGGATCAATGAGCAGTTCTTC. It codes for CASSTGGINEQFF.

This clonotype was seen at least ten times. This rearrangement joins TRBV2 to TRBJ2-1; 8 bases map to TRBD1. From germline, CDR1 is SNHLY and CDR2 FYNNEI. The CDR3 consists of 14 residues. With 9 bases clipped from V and 7 bases from J, the junction kept 11 bases outside the gene matches. This CDR3 reads CASQPRTGQNEQFF. The CDR3 bases are TGTGCCAGTCAACCGAGGACAGGGCAAAATGAGCAGTTCTTC.

This clonotype has at least ten counts. The chain links TRBV6-6 to TRBJ1-5; D is uncertain. This CDR3 has 12 amino acids. CDR1 MNHNY and CDR2 SVGAGI come from the germline V gene (reference sequence). The germline V and J ends were trimmed by 5 bases and 7 bases, with 9 bases remaining between them. The CDR3 coding sequence is TGTGCCAGCAGTCCGTGGGTCCAGCCCCAGCATTTT. Its protein product is CASSPWVQPQHF.

This clonotype was counted many times. The chain uses TRBV19 and TRBJ2-3; 8 bases line up with TRBD2. The V segment lost 6 bases and the J segment 7 bases; nucleotides outside the gene matches: 9. Germline lookup yields CDR1 LNHDA and CDR2 SQIVND (reference sequence). The CDR3 extends over 14 amino acids. CDR3 DNA sequence: TGTGCCAGTAGAGAGCGGGAGTGGGAGAATACGCAGTATTTT. Protein product: CASREREWENTQYF.